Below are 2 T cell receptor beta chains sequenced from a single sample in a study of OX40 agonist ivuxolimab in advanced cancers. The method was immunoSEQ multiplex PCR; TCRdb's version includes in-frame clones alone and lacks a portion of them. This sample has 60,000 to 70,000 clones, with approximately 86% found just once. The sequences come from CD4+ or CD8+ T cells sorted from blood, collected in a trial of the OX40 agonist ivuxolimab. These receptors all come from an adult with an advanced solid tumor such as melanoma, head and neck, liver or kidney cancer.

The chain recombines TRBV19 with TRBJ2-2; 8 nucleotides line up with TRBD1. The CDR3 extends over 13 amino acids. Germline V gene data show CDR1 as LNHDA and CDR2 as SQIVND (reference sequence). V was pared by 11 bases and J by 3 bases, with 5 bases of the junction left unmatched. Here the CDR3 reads CAPPTGDTGELFF. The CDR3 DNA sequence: TGTGCCCCCCCGACAGGGGACACCGGGGAGCTGTTTTTT.

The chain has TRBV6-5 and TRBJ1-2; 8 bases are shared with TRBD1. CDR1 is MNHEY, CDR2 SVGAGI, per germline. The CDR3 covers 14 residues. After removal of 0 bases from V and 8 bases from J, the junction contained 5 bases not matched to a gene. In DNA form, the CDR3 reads TGTGCCAGCAGTTACTCGCGGACAGGGTTCGGCTACACCTTC. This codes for CASSYSRTGFGYTF.